This record looks at one T cell receptor (beta chain) sequence and its context. Its target is not known. Data came from immunoSEQ multiplex PCR; TCRdb stores just in-frame clones and leaves some out. In the table there are roughly 53,000 clones, about 93% of which are singletons. J was trimmed by 8 bases and V by 7 bases; bases with no gene match: 4. The CDR3 length is 13 residues. Looked up from germline, CDR1 is MDHEN and CDR2 is SYDVKM. These data originate in a study of OX40 agonist ivuxolimab in advanced cancers. About the research overall: Prior therapy, whether anti-PD-1, anti-PD-L1 or anti-CTLA-4, was allowed, and about 39% had some.

Study-wide results and caveats: On average, CD8+ T cells showed a greater number of expanded clones than CD4+.

This rearrangement joins TRBV28 to TRBJ2-4; 11 bases agree with TRBD2. The clonotype comes from an adult with an advanced solid tumor such as melanoma, head and neck, liver or kidney cancer. Sequencing used CD4+ or CD8+ T cells sorted from blood, obtained in a trial of the OX40 agonist ivuxolimab. CDR3 sequence (DNA): TGTGCCAGCACCTTAGCGGGAGGGGACATTCAGTACTTC. Translation gives CASTLAGGDIQYF. Looking up the rest from reference TRBV28 and TRBJ2-4 gives the full variable domain: DVKVTQSSRYLVKRTGEKVFLECVQDMDHENMFWYRQDPGLGLRLIYFSYDVKMKEKGDIPEGYSVSREKKERFSLILESASTNQTSMYLCASTLAGGDIQYFGAGTRLSVL.